Listed below are T cell receptor beta chains from one sample, sequenced in a study of blood T cells in healthy people across ages. TCRdb called the 5' RACE reads again in MiXCR, with one record for every CDR3 protein. Of approximately 600,000 distinct CDR3 sequences listed, 58% are singletons. What was sequenced was blood. These TCRs come from a man aged 60-69 years in good health. The CDR3 runs from the conserved cysteine through the conserved F or W. D genes are given only for firm matches. Size is omitted from some rows. Given values are once, few, many or a class for expanded clones.

v_gene	abundance	j_gene	d_gene	CDR3aa	CDR3nt
TRBV5-1	.	TRBJ2-5	TRBD1	CASKGTGLAQETQYF	TGCGCCAGCAAGGGGACAGGGCTTGCGCAAGAGACCCAGTACTTC
TRBV12-3/TRBV12-4	.	TRBJ2-7	.	CASSRTVDYEQYF	TGTGCCAGCAGCAGGACGGTCGATTACGAGCAGTACTTC
TRBV2	.	TRBJ2-5	TRBD1	CASTGQGQETQYF	TGTGCCAGCACAGGACAGGGCCAAGAGACCCAGTACTTC
TRBV20-1	.	TRBJ2-1	TRBD1	CSALSASPTGNNEQFF	TGCAGTGCTCTTTCCGCTTCCCCGACAGGGAACAATGAGCAGTTCTTC
TRBV20-1	.	TRBJ2-3	TRBD2	CSAPRAGGDTDTQYF	TGCAGTGCCCCAAGAGCGGGGGGGGACACAGATACGCAGTATTTT
TRBV12-3/TRBV12-4	.	TRBJ1-1	.	CASSPTATGTPRGWTEAFF	TGTGCCAGCAGTCCGACGGCTACCGGGACACCGAGGGGTTGGACTGAAGCTTTCTTT
TRBV15	.	TRBJ2-7	.	CATSRDGGHEQYF	TGTGCCACCAGCAGAGATGGGGGACACGAGCAGTACTTC
TRBV7-2	.	TRBJ2-5	TRBD1	CAGSSDRGQETQYF	TGTGCCGGCAGCTCAGACAGGGGCCAGGAGACCCAGTACTTC
TRBV5-1	.	TRBJ2-1	TRBD2	CASSIRTSGGAGEQFF	TGCGCCAGCAGCATAAGGACTAGCGGGGGGGCAGGTGAGCAGTTCTTC
TRBV10-2	.	TRBJ2-5	.	CASTGSLLRAQYF	TGCGCCAGCACGGGGTCTCTCCTTAGGGCCCAGTACTTC
TRBV6-4	.	TRBJ2-3	TRBD2	CASSDLAGDTQYF	TGTGCCAGCAGTGACTTAGCGGGGGATACGCAGTATTTT
TRBV5-1	.	TRBJ2-7	TRBD1	CASSSQGTVDEQYF	TGCGCCAGCAGCTCACAGGGGACCGTGGACGAGCAGTACTTC
TRBV25-1	.	TRBJ2-5	TRBD2	CASSSQLSGGRSRETQYF	TGTGCCAGCAGTTCCCAACTTAGCGGGGGAAGGAGTAGAGAGACCCAGTACTTC
TRBV7-9	.	TRBJ2-2	.	CASSVGQAGELFF	TGTGCCAGCAGCGTAGGGCAGGCCGGGGAGCTGTTTTTT
TRBV10-3	.	TRBJ2-7	TRBD2	CAISGLAGGYEQYF	TGTGCCATCAGTGGGCTAGCGGGGGGTTACGAGCAGTACTTC
TRBV9	.	TRBJ2-1	TRBD2	CASSSRLAGGLSEQFF	TGTGCCAGCAGCTCCCGACTAGCGGGGGGGCTGAGTGAGCAGTTCTTC
TRBV28	.	TRBJ2-7	TRBD2	CASRPTSGGTYEQYF	TGTGCCAGCAGGCCAACTAGCGGGGGGACCTACGAGCAGTACTTC
TRBV6-2/TRBV6-3	.	TRBJ2-5	TRBD2	CASSYPPPGTSGGRETQYF	TGTGCCAGCAGTTACCCGCCTCCAGGGACTAGCGGGGGGAGGGAGACCCAGTACTTC
TRBV7-2	once	TRBJ2-5	TRBD2	CASSMRGTQETQYF	TGTGCCAGCAGCATGCGGGGGACCCAAGAGACCCAGTACTTC
TRBV11-2	many	TRBJ1-1	.	CASSKEVNTEAFF	TGTGCCAGCAGTAAAGAAGTGAACACTGAAGCTTTCTTT
TRBV24-1	.	TRBJ2-1	TRBD2	CATSDFRRGDRNEQFF	TGTGCCACCAGTGATTTTAGGCGGGGGGATCGGAATGAGCAGTTCTTC
TRBV6-1	few	TRBJ2-7	TRBD1	CASSPRQGSSSYEQYF	TGTGCCAGCAGTCCTCGACAGGGCTCTTCCTCCTACGAGCAGTACTTC
TRBV5-1	many	TRBJ1-1	TRBD1	CASSTGDRGQNTEAFF	TGCGCCAGCAGCACGGGGGACAGGGGACAGAACACTGAAGCTTTCTTT
TRBV5-1	.	TRBJ2-3	TRBD2	CASRSARGVDTQYF	TGCGCCAGCAGGTCTGCACGGGGGGTAGATACGCAGTATTTT
TRBV4-1	.	TRBJ1-2	.	CASSQAPGLNYGYTF	TGCGCCAGCAGCCAAGCGCCGGGCCTTAACTATGGCTACACCTTC
TRBV3-1	.	TRBJ1-3	.	CASSQNSLSGNTIYF	TGTGCCAGCAGCCAAAACAGCCTCTCTGGAAACACCATATATTTT
TRBV9	.	TRBJ2-5	.	CASSTDESYRTQYF	TGTGCCAGCAGTACGGATGAGTCGTATCGGACCCAGTACTTC
TRBV20-1	.	TRBJ2-1	TRBD2	CSARILSGDLYNEQFF	TGCAGTGCTAGAATACTGAGCGGGGACCTCTACAATGAGCAGTTCTTC
TRBV7-2	few	TRBJ2-1	.	CASAQETDYNEQFF	TGTGCCAGCGCCCAAGAGACAGATTACAATGAGCAGTTCTTC